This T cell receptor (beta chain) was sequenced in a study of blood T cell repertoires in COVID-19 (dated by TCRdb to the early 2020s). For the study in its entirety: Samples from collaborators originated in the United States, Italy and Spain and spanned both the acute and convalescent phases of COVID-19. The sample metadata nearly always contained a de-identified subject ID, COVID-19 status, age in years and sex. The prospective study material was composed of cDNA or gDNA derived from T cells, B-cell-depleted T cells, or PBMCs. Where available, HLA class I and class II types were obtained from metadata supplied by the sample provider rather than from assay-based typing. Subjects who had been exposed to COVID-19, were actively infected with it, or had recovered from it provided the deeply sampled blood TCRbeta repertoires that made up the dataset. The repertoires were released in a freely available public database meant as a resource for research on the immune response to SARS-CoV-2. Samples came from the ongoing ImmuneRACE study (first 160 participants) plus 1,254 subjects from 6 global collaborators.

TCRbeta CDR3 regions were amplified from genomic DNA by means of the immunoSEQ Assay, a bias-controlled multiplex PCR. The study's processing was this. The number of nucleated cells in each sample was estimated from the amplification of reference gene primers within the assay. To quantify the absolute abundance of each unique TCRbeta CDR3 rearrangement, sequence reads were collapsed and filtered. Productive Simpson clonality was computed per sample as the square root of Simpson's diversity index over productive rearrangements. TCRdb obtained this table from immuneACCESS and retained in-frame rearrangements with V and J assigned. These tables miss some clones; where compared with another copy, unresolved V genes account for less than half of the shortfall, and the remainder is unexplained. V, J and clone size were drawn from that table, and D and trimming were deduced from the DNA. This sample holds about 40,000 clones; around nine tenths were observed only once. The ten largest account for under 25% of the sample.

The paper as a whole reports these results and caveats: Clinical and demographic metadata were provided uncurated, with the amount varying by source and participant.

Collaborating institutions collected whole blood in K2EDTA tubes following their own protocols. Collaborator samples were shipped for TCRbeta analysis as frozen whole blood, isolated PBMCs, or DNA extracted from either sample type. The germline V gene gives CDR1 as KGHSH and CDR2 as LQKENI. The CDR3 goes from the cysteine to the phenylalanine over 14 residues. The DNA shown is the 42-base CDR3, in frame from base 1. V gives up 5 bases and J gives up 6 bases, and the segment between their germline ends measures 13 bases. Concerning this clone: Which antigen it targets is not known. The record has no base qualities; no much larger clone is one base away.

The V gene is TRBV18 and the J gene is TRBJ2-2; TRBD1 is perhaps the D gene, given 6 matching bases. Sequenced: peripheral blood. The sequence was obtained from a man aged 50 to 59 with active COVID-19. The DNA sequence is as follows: TGTGCCAGCTCATCTACAGGGTCGGCCGGGGAGCTGTTTTTT. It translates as CASSSTGSAGELFF.